These 2 T cell receptor beta chains originate from one sample sequenced in a study of T cells after yellow fever vaccination. TCRdb re-called the 5' RACE reads through MiXCR, storing one row per CDR3 protein. The profile shows 20,000 to 30,000 distinct CDR3 sequences, approximately 4.8% of them singletons. Sequenced here: PBMCs, either bulk or a sorted T-cell subset (CD4+, CD8+, memory, or dextramer-sorted; not recorded which), sampled on the day of the yellow fever booster vaccination. All receptors come from a man aged 18 to 30 who received the YFV17D yellow fever vaccine.

This clonotype came up many times. This rearrangement joins TRBV29-1 to TRBJ1-1; no reliable D call. This CDR3 is built from 12 residues. V was shortened by 5 bases and J by 0 bases, with 7 bases between the two germline ends. Germline V lookup: CDR1 SQVTM, CDR2 ANQGSEA. This CDR3 is CSVTVMNTEAFF. DNA of the CDR3: TGCAGCGTTACTGTAATGAACACTGAAGCTTTCTTT.

This clonotype showed up just a few times. The chain is built from TRBV5-1 and TRBJ2-5; D is possibly TRBD1 (5 bases). This CDR3 comprises 13 residues. Germline CDR1 reads SGHRS; CDR2 reads YFSETQ. The V and J ends lost 5 bases and 7 bases respectively, with 15 bases between them. The CDR3, as DNA: TGCGCCAGCAGTCTTGGCATCCAGGGGACCCAGTACTTC. Translation: CASSLGIQGTQYF.